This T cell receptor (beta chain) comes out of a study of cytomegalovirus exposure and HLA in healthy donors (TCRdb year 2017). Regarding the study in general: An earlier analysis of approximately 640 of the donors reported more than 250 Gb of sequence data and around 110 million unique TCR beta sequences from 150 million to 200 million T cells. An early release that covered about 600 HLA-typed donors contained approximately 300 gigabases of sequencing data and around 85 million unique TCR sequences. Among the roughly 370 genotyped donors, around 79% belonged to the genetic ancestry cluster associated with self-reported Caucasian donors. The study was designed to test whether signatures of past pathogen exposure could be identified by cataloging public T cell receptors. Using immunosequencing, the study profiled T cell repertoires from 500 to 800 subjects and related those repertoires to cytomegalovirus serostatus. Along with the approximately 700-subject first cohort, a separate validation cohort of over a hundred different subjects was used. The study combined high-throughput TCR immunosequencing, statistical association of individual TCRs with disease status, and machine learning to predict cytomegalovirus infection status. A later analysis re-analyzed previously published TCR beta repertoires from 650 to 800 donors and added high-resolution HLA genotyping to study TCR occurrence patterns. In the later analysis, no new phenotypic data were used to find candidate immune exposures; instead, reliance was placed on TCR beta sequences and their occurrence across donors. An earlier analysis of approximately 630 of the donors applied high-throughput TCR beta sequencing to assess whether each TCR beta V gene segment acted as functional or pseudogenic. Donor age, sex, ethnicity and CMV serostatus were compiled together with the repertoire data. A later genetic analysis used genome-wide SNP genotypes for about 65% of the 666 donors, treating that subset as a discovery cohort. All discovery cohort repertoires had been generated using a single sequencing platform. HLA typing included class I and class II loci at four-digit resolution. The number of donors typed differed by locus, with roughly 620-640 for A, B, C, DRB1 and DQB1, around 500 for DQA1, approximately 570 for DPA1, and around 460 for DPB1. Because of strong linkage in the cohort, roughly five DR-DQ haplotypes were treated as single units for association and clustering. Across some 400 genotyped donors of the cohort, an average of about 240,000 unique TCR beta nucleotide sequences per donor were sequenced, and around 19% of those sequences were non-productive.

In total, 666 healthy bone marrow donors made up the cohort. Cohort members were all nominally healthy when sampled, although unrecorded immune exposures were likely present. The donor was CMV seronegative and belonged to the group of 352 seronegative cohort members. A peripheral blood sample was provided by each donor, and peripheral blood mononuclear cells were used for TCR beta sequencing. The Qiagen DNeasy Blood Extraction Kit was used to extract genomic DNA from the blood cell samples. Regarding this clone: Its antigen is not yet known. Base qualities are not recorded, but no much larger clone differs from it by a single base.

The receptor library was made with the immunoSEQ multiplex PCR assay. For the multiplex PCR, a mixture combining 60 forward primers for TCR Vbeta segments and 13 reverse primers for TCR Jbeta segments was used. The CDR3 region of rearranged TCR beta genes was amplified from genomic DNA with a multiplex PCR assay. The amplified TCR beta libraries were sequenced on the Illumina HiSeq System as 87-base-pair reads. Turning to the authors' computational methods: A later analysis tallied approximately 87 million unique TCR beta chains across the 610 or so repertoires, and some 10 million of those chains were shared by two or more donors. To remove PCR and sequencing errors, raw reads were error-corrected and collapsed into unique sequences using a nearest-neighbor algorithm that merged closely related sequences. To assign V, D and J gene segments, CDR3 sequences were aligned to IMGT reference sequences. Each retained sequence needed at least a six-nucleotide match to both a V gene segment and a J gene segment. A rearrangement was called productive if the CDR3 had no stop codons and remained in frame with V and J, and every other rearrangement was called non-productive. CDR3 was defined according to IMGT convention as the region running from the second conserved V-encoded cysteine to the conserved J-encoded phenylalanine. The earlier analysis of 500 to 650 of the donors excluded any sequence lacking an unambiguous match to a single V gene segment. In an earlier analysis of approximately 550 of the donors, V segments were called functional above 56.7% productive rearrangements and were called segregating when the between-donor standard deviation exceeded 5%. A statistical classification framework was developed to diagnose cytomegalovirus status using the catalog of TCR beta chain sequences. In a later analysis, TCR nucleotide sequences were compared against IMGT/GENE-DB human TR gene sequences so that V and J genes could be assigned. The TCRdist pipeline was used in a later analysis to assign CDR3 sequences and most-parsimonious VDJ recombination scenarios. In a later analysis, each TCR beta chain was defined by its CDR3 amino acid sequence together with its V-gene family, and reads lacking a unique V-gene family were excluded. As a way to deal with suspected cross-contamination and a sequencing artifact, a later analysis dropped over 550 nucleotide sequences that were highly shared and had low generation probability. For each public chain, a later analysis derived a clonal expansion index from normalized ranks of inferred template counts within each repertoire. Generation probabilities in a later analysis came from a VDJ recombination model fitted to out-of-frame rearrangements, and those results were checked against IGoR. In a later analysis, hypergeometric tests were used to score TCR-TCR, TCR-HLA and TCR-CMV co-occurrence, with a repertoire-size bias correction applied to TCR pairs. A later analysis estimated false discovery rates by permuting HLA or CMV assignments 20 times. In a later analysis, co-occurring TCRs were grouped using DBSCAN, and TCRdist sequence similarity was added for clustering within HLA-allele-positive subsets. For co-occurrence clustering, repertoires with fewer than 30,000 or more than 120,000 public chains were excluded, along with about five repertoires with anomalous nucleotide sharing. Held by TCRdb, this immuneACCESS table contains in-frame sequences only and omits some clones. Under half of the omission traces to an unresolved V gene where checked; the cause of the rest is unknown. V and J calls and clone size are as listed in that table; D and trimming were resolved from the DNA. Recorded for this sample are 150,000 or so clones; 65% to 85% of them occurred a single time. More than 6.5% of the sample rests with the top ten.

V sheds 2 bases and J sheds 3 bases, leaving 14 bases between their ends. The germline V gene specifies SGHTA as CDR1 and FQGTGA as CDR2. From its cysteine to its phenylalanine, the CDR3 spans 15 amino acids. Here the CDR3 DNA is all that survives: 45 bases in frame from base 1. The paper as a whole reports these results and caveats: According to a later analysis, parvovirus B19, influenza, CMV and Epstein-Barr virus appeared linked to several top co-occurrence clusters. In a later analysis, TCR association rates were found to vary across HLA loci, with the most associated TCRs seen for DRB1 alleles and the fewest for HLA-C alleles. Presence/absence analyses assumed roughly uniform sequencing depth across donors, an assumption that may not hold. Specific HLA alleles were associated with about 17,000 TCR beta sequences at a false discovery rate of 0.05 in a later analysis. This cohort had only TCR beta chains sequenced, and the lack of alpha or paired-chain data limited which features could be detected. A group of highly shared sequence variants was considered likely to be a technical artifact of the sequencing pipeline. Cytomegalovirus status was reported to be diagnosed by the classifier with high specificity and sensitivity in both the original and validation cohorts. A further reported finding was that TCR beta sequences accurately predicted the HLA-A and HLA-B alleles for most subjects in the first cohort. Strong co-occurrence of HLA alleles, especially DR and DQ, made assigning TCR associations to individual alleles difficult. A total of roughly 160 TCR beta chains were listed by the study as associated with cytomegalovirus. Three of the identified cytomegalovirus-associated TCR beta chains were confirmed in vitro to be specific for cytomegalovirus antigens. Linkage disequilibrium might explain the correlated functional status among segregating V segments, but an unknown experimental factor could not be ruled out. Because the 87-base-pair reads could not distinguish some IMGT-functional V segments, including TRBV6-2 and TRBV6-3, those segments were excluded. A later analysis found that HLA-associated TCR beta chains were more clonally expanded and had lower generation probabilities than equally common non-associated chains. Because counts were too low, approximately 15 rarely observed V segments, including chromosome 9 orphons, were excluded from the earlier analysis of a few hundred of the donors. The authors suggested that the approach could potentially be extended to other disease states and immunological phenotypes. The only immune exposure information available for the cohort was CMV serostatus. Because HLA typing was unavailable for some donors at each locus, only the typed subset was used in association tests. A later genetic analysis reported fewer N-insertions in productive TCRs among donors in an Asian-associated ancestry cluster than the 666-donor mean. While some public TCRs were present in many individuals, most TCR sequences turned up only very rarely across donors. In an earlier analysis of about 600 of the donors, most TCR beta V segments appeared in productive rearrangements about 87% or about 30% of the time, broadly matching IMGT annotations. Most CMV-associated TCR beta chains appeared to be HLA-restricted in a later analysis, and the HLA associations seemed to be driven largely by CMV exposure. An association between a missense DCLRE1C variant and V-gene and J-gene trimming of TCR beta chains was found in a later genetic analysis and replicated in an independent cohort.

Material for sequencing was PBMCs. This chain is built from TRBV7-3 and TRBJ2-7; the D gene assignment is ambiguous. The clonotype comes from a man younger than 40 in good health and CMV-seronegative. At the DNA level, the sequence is TGTGCCAGCAGCTTAGGAACAGCCGAGCTCTACGAGCAGTACTTC. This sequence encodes CASSLGTAELYEQYF.